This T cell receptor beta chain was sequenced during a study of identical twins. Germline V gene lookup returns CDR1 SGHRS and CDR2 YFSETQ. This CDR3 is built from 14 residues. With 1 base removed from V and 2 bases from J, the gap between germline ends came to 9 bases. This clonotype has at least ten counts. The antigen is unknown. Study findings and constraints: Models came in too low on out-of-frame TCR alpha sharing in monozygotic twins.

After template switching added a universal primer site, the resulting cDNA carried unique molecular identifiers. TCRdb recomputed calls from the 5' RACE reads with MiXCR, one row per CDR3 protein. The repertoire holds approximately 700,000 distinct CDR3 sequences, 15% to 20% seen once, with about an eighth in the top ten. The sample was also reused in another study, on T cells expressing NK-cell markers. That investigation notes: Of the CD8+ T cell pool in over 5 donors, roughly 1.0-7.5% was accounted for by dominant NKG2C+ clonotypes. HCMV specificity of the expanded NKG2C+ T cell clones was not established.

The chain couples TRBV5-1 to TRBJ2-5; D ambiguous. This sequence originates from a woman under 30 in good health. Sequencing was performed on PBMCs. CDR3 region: CASSLTGTQETQYF. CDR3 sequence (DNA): TGCGCCAGCAGCTTGACCGGCACGCAAGAGACCCAGTACTTC.